This T cell receptor beta chain is drawn from a study of CXCR3-negative and CXCR3-positive naive CD8 T cells. As for the study in general: Approximately 130 million TRB reads in total, about 1.5 +/- 0.3 million per library.

The CDR3 length is 15 residues. In germline, CDR1 is MNHEY, CDR2 SMNVEV (reference sequence). Findings and limits, study-wide: Both of the naive subsets showed about the same high diversity, but memory CD8+ cells had much less. Surface CD5 matched across naive subsets, and TRB CDR3 properties served to infer TCR strength. Most assays were run on fresh PBMCs (CXCR3 expression partially decreased after cryopreservation).

All TRB cDNA libraries came from 5' RACE performed with UMI labels. TCRdb re-called the 5' RACE reads; one entry per CDR3 protein, DNA not given. This repertoire includes around 52,000 distinct CDR3 sequences. Points on this clonotype: Antigen unknown.

This chain connects TRBV27 to TRBJ1-1. The sequence was collected from a human donor in good health. Some clones in this sample may be carry-over from other donors' samples. Material: memory CD8+ T cells from blood. CDR3 sequence reads: CASSLTTAGNTEAFF.